Listed below are T cell receptor beta chains from one sample, sequenced in a study of shared T cell receptors in the human thymus. Method: immunoSEQ multiplex PCR; TCRdb's copy keeps in-frame clones and lacks some. The data hold roughly 550,000 clones, with more than 75% observed a single time. The sample was also linked to a second study, of human thymus T cells.

Material for sequencing was thymocytes. All receptors come from a boy in the first two years of life with a congenital heart defect. Each CDR3 is given with its conserved first and last residue. The order of the fields is clone size, D gene, V gene, J gene, CDR3 DNA, CDR3 protein. The D gene is left open where the match is weak. Some rows mark clone size as missing; the rest say once, few, many or name a class of expanded clone.

-	-	TRBV21-1	TRBJ2-1	TGTGCCAGCAGGGAGACTAGCGGGAAATACAATGAGCAGTTCTTC	CASRETSGKYNEQFF
once	TRBD1	TRBV10-3	TRBJ1-2	TGTGCCATCAGCACGCGGACAGGACGAGGGTATGGCTACACCTTC	CAISTRTGRGYGYTF
-	-	TRBV30	TRBJ2-3	TGTGCCTGGAGTGTTGGGGGGAGCCCCCCAGATACGCAGTATTTT	CAWSVGGSPPDTQYF
-	TRBD1	TRBV2	TRBJ1-2	TGTGCCAGCAGTGAAGCGGTGGTTGGACAGGGATCGTGCGGCTACACCTTC	CASSEAVVGQGSCGYTF
-	-	TRBV29-1	TRBJ2-2	TGCAGCGTTGAGGCGGCGAACACCGGGGAGCTGTTTTTT	CSVEAANTGELFF
-	TRBD2	TRBV4-1	TRBJ2-2	TGCGCCAGCAGCCAAGGAGGTACTAGCGGGACCGGGGAGCTGTTTTTT	CASSQGGTSGTGELFF
-	-	TRBV5-6	TRBJ2-7	TGTGCCAGCAGCTTAGGGCGGGACTGCTACGAGCAGTACTTC	CASSLGRDCYEQYF
-	-	TRBV4-2	TRBJ1-1	TGTGCCAGCAGCCAACAACAGGGTACCCTTATGAACACTGAAGCTTTCTTT	CASSQQQGTLMNTEAFF
-	-	TRBV27	TRBJ2-7	TGTGCCAGCAGTTCTGGAGGACCCACCTACGAGCAGTACTTC	CASSSGGPTYEQYF
-	-	TRBV27	TRBJ2-7	TGTGCCAGCAGTTTATACCCCCCCTCGCACTCTCCCTACGAGCAGTACTTC	CASSLYPPSHSPYEQYF
-	TRBD1	TRBV7-9	TRBJ1-1	TGTGCCAGCAGCTTAGGATGGGACAGGGGAACGAACACTGAAGCTTTCTTT	CASSLGWDRGTNTEAFF
-	-	TRBV5-1	TRBJ2-7	TGCGCCAGCAGGGGGGCCCAGCGCCGCGAGCAGTACTTC	CASRGAQRREQYF
-	TRBD1	TRBV13	TRBJ2-7	TGTGCCAGCACCTCCGGGACAGGGAGCTCCTACGAGCAGTACTTC	CASTSGTGSSYEQYF
few	-	TRBV9	TRBJ1-1	TGTGCCAGCAGCGTAGAGGCAGGGGATTCTGAAGCTTTCTTT	CASSVEAGDSEAFF
-	TRBD2	TRBV27	TRBJ2-7	TGTGCCAGCAGTCCTCGGAGCGGGAGATGGCCCTACGAGCAGTACTTC	CASSPRSGRWPYEQYF
-	TRBD2	TRBV6-1	TRBJ2-2	TGTGCCAGCAGTGAAAAAACTAGCGGGAGCGCGGCCGGGGAGCTGTTTTTT	CASSEKTSGSAAGELFF
-	TRBD2	TRBV7-9	TRBJ2-7	TGTGCCAGCAGCTTACAACTAGCGGGAGGAGCTGGGACCTACGAGCAGTACTTC	CASSLQLAGGAGTYEQYF
-	-	TRBV19	TRBJ1-4	TGTGCCAGTAGGAAGGAGGGGGAAAAACTGTTTTTT	CASRKEGEKLFF
-	TRBD1	TRBV6-1	TRBJ1-4	TGTGCCAGCACCCTCAAAGGGGGGACAGATGAAAAACTGTTTTTT	CASTLKGGTDEKLFF
-	TRBD2	TRBV9	TRBJ2-1	TGTGCCAGCAGCGCTAGCGGGTCTTACAATGAGCAGTTCTTC	CASSASGSYNEQFF
-	TRBD2	TRBV7-2	TRBJ2-1	TGTGCCAGCAGCCCTGACGGGAGGGCCCCTTGTGAGCAGTTCTTC	CASSPDGRAPCEQFF
-	-	TRBV4-3	TRBJ2-5	TGCGCCAGCAGCCAAGTGGGAGAGAAAGAGACCCAGTACTTC	CASSQVGEKETQYF
once	-	TRBV6-1	TRBJ2-1	TGTGCCAGCAGAGGGGGTCCCAATGAGCAGTTCTTC	CASRGGPNEQFF
-	-	TRBV9	TRBJ1-1	TGTGCCAGCAGCGACCGAAGGGGATTGTGGGGGCGGAACACTGAAGCTTTCTTT	CASSDRRGLWGRNTEAFF